Included here is one TCR beta chain sequence, with context. This CDR3 is built from 14 residues. V shed 6 bases, J shed 7 bases, and the junction held 5 bases outside the gene matches. Per the germline V gene, CDR1 is MRHNA and CDR2 is SNTAGT. The data were taken from a study of T cell responses to AZD1222 COVID-19 vaccine. The protocol was immunoSEQ multiplex PCR, while the TCRdb copy is restricted to in-frame clones and leaves out a portion. The repertoire consists of some 150,000 clones, with more than 90% occurring once and the leading ten covering 18%. This receptor was obtained from an adult in good health. This chain joins TRBV6-4 and TRBJ1-6, with TRBD1 matching 8 bases. This material consisted of peripheral blood, taken on day 0 of AZD1222 vaccination. The CDR3 DNA is TGTGCCAGCAGGACGGGACAGGCCAATTCACCCCTCCACTTT. It specifies CASRTGQANSPLHF.